The clone carrying this T cell receptor beta chain appeared a few times. What it recognizes is unknown. The germline gives CDR1 SQVTM, CDR2 ANQGSEA. This CDR3 region has 12 residues. The V gene lost 8 bases and the J gene lost 3 bases, with 13 bases spanning the gap. The record originates from a study of STAT5B mutations in CD4+ large granular lymphocyte leukemia. Study-level results: TRBV06-family usage was enriched in top patient clones (8/27) versus controls (2/35). CD4-sorted patient repertoires seemed more clonal than healthy CD4+ repertoires.

Buffy coats from healthy blood donors served as controls. As originally analysed: Lowest detectable productive clonotype frequency was 2.59 x 10-5. The data were produced by immunoSEQ multiplex PCR, yet TCRdb's version contains in-frame clones alone and is incomplete. V and J calls and clone size are copied from that table; D and trimming were computed from the DNA. The profile shows some 34,000 clones, 60% to 80% of them singletons. This TCR derives from a human donor in good health. This chain uses TRBV29-1 with TRBJ1-1, with D possibly being TRBD1 (6 bases). The specimen sequenced was CD4+ T cells from blood buffy coats. The CDR3 bases are TGCAGCATCGAGGGGGGGTACACTGAAGCTTTCTTT. It codes for CSIEGGYTEAFF. The variable domain in full, completed from reference TRBV29-1 and TRBJ1-1, reads SAVISQKPSRDICQRGTSLTIQCQVDSQVTMMFWYRQQPGQSLTLIATANQGSEATYESGFVIDKFPISRPNLTFSTLTVSNMSPEDSSIYLCSIEGGYTEAFFGQGTRLTVV.